The 18 T cell receptor beta chains below were found in one sample sequenced in a study of blood T cell repertoires in COVID-19. The data were produced by immunoSEQ multiplex PCR, yet TCRdb's version contains in-frame clones alone and is incomplete. The table records some 120,000 clones, around four fifths of them present only once. Material: peripheral blood. The receptors come from a human donor in a cohort sampled during active COVID-19.

The rearrangement joins TRBV7-5 to TRBJ1-2; the table's TRBD1 call for D was not verified on the DNA. TRBV7-5 is given as a pseudogene. The length of the CDR3 is 14 residues. The CDR3 nucleotides are TGTGCCAGAAGCTTGGGACAGCGTAACTATGGCTACACCTTC. Amino acid sequence: CARSLGQRNYGYTF.

The chain recombines TRBV7-3 with TRBJ2-2, with D perhaps TRBD1 (5 bases). Germline CDR1 SGHTA, CDR2 FQGTGA. Trimming cost V 2 bases and J 6 bases, with 10 bases left between them. There are 14 residues in the CDR3. CDR3 nucleotide sequence: TGTGCCAGCAGCTTAGCATTGGGGCCCGGGGAGCTGTTTTTT. Translation gives CASSLALGPGELFF.

Written as DNA, the CDR3 is TGTGCCAGCAGTGAAGGGCGGGAGCCCAATGAGCAGTTCTTC. This sequence encodes CASSEGREPNEQFF. This chain joins TRBV6-1 and TRBJ2-1, with TRBD2 matching over 7 bases. CDR3 length: 14 amino acids. Unmatched junction bases numbered 3, after V lost 1 base and J lost 6 bases. Germline V gene data show CDR1 as MNHNS and CDR2 as SASEGT.

This chain joins TRBV6-5 and TRBJ1-1, with a possible D match to TRBD1 (5 bases). This CDR3 has 13 amino acids. The ends were cut back, 8 bases at V and 0 bases at J, with 10 bases in the middle. In germline, CDR1 is MNHEY, CDR2 SVGAGI. The CDR3: CASGAGMNTEAFF. CDR3 nucleotides: TGTGCCAGCGGGGCAGGTATGAACACTGAAGCTTTCTTT.

This rearrangement joins TRBV7-9 to TRBJ2-7; D possibly corresponds to TRBD1 (7 bases). Germline V gene sequence: CDR1 SEHNR, CDR2 FQNEAQ (reference sequence). V lost 6 bases to trimming and J lost 2 bases, with 17 bases between them. This CDR3 comprises 15 residues. For the CDR3, the DNA is TGTGCCAGCAGGTGGGCGGGACAGCTAACCTACGAGCAGTACTTC. It is translated as CASRWAGQLTYEQYF.

This clone showed up just once. The chain employs TRBV10-3 and TRBJ2-5; TRBD2 matches at 13 bases. Germline CDR1 and CDR2: ENHRY and SYGVKD. The length of the CDR3 is 15 residues. J gave up 0 bases and V 8 bases, and 3 bases lay outside the gene matches. In DNA form, the CDR3 reads TGTGCCATCGGGACTAGCGGGGTGTACCAAGAGACCCAGTACTTC. Its translation: CAIGTSGVYQETQYF.

The chain recombines TRBV19 with TRBJ1-5; 8 bases fit TRBD1. The CDR3 covers 13 residues. Germline loops: CDR1 LNHDA, CDR2 SQIVND (reference sequence). V dropped 7 bases and J dropped 7; count of bases not matched to a gene: 6. Written as DNA, the CDR3 is TGTGCCAGTACCCAGGGGGCAGGGCAGCCCCAGCATTTT. As protein: CASTQGAGQPQHF.

The chain carries TRBV30 and TRBJ1-2; D not resolved. The germline V gene has CDR1 GTSNPN and CDR2 SVGIG (reference sequence). There are 11 residues in the CDR3. V lost 3 bases, J lost 6 bases, and 8 bases lay in between. Here the CDR3 DNA reads TGTGCCTGGAGCGGGAACCATGGCTACACCTTC. It codes for CAWSGNHGYTF.

J is TRBJ1-1 and V is TRBV27, with D possibly matching TRBD1 (5 bases). The V end was cut by 5 bases, the J end by 4 bases, with 11 bases between. The germline CDR1 and CDR2 sequences are MNHEY and SMNVEV (reference sequence). This CDR3 region has 13 residues. DNA of the CDR3: TGTGCCAGCAGTCGGGGGGGTAGCACTGAAGCTTTCTTT. Protein sequence: CASSRGGSTEAFF.

The V and J genes are TRBV5-6 and TRBJ2-3; 7 bases line up with TRBD2. Trimming removed 4 bases from V and 4 bases from J; junction bases left unmatched: 9. The CDR3 loop spans 15 amino acids. Germline values: CDR1 SGHDT, CDR2 YYEEEE. The CDR3 loop reads CASSPFRGDSDTQYF. The CDR3 DNA reads as TGTGCCAGCAGCCCGTTTCGGGGGGATTCAGATACGCAGTATTTT.

The sample holds one count of this clone. The rearrangement uses TRBV28 and TRBJ2-1, with 8 bases that match TRBD2. The CDR3 covers 15 residues. V shed 2 bases, J shed 3 bases, and the junction held 3 bases outside the gene matches. Germline CDR1 reads MDHEN; CDR2 reads SYDVKM. CDR3 region: CASSLAGGHYNEQFF. The CDR3 coding sequence is TGTGCCAGCAGTTTAGCGGGGGGACACTACAATGAGCAGTTCTTC.

The rearrangement links TRBV5-1 to TRBJ2-5; 11 bases line up with TRBD2. V shed 1 base and J 5 bases; nucleotides not matched to a gene: 7. The CDR3 consists of 16 residues. Per germline, CDR1 SGHRS and CDR2 YFSETQ. This CDR3 reads CASSLMASGGFETQYF. As DNA, the CDR3 is TGCGCCAGCAGCTTGATGGCTAGCGGGGGGTTTGAGACCCAGTACTTC.

The V and J genes are TRBV6-6 and TRBJ1-2, with D possibly matching TRBD1 (6 bases). V was trimmed by 4 bases and J by 4 bases, leaving 13 bases between them. The CDR3 consists of 14 residues. The germline gives CDR1 MNHNY, CDR2 SVGAGI (reference sequence). CDR3 loop: CASSLSTGVYGYTF. CDR3 DNA sequence: TGTGCCAGCAGTTTGTCGACAGGCGTCTATGGCTACACCTTC.

The chain recombines TRBV7-2 with TRBJ1-2, with a tentative D call TRBD1 (5 bases). Looked up from germline, CDR1 is SGHTA and CDR2 is FQGNSA. The CDR3 contains 17 residues. Trimming pared 1 base from V and 4 bases from J, leaving 19 bases between. This CDR3 is CASSLDRQAFGGYGYTF. CDR3 nucleotide sequence: TGTGCCAGCAGCTTAGACCGGCAGGCCTTCGGGGGCTATGGCTACACCTTC.

This chain uses TRBV10-2 with TRBJ2-5, with 15 bases fitting TRBD2. The V segment lost 6 bases and the J segment 3 bases; nucleotides outside the gene matches: 8. Germline CDR1 WSHSY, CDR2 SAAADI. The CDR3 length is 17 residues. The chain's CDR3 is CASSDPWTSGREETQYF. The CDR3, as DNA: TGCGCCAGCAGCGATCCCTGGACTAGCGGGAGGGAAGAGACCCAGTACTTC.

This chain joins TRBV5-1 and TRBJ2-4; weak D call: TRBD2 (7 bases). The CDR3 spans 16 residues. Germline values: CDR1 SGHRS, CDR2 YFSETQ. V was trimmed by 0 bases and J by 6 bases, leaving 16 bases between them. The CDR3: CASSLDVRGASNIQYF. The CDR3 coding sequence is TGCGCCAGCAGCTTGGATGTTCGGGGGGCGTCAAACATTCAGTACTTC.

This chain connects TRBV24-1 to TRBJ2-3; 8 nucleotides agree with TRBD2. This CDR3 comprises 13 residues. After removal of 10 bases from V and 4 bases from J, the junction contained 6 bases not matched to a gene. CDR1 and CDR2 from the germline V gene are KGHDR and SFDVKD. The CDR3 loop is CATQAGASDTQYF. CDR3 DNA: TGTGCCACTCAAGCGGGGGCCTCAGATACGCAGTATTTT.

At least ten counts were recorded for this clone. The J gene is TRBJ2-2, the V gene TRBV6-2 or TRBV6-3; TRBD2 might be the D (6 bases). CDR1 is MNHEY and CDR2 is SVGEGT in the germline V gene. The CDR3 contains 13 residues. V lost 4 bases, J lost 6 bases, and 9 bases lay in between. This CDR3 is CASSFAGPGELFF. The CDR3 DNA sequence: TGTGCCAGCAGTTTTGCGGGGCCCGGGGAGCTGTTTTTT.